A selection of T cell receptor beta chains follows, all from one sample in a study of human T cells and chemical hapten exposure. MiXCR was run by TCRdb on the RACE reads, yielding one entry per CDR3 protein. The sample contains 380,000 or so distinct CDR3 sequences, around 5.5% of which appear only once. The specimen was whole blood, collected in connection with sensitization to the hapten diphenylcyclopropenone (DPC). These receptors all come from a woman between 18 and 29 years old with alopecia areata. Some clones in this sample may be carry-over from other donors' samples. CDR3s include the opening cysteine and the closing phenylalanine or tryptophan. Each record gives: D gene, V gene, J gene, CDR3 protein. The D gene is left open where the match is weak.

D gene: -; V gene: TRBV13; J gene: TRBJ2-3; CDR3 protein: CASSRSLATTDTQYF
D gene: -; V gene: TRBV6-1; J gene: TRBJ2-2; CDR3 protein: CASSEGFLNRHVGTGELFF
D gene: -; V gene: TRBV10-3; J gene: TRBJ2-3; CDR3 protein: CAIRDSTDTQYF
D gene: TRBD2; V gene: TRBV27; J gene: TRBJ2-5; CDR3 protein: CASSLEGTSGQETQYF
D gene: -; V gene: TRBV6-2/TRBV6-3; J gene: TRBJ2-7; CDR3 protein: CASSYEENYEQYF
D gene: -; V gene: TRBV6-1; J gene: TRBJ2-5; CDR3 protein: CASSARGLNSETQYF
D gene: -; V gene: TRBV29-1; J gene: TRBJ2-7; CDR3 protein: CSVEVTRAEQYF
D gene: -; V gene: TRBV12-3/TRBV12-4; J gene: TRBJ1-2; CDR3 protein: CASSWAVYGYTF
D gene: TRBD1; V gene: TRBV27; J gene: TRBJ1-6; CDR3 protein: CASRLTGGHYNSPLHF
D gene: -; V gene: TRBV2; J gene: TRBJ1-4; CDR3 protein: CASKTGKLLFF
D gene: -; V gene: TRBV6-5; J gene: TRBJ1-5; CDR3 protein: CASSYSSLHSNQPQHF
D gene: TRBD1; V gene: TRBV28; J gene: TRBJ2-7; CDR3 protein: CASSFGTGVDEQYF
D gene: TRBD2; V gene: TRBV2; J gene: TRBJ2-1; CDR3 protein: CASSEGGSAEQFF
D gene: TRBD2; V gene: TRBV7-2; J gene: TRBJ2-3; CDR3 protein: CASSVPYRTSGYTDTQYF
D gene: TRBD1; V gene: TRBV5-6; J gene: TRBJ2-3; CDR3 protein: CASSRRGTGFSDTQYF
D gene: TRBD1; V gene: TRBV4-3; J gene: TRBJ1-2; CDR3 protein: CASSQAQGAYGYTF
D gene: -; V gene: TRBV9; J gene: TRBJ2-2; CDR3 protein: CASSVLESNTGELFF
D gene: TRBD2; V gene: TRBV5-8; J gene: TRBJ2-4; CDR3 protein: CASSLAGGPKNIQYF
D gene: -; V gene: TRBV25-1; J gene: TRBJ2-2; CDR3 protein: CASSARGSNTGELFF
D gene: -; V gene: TRBV2; J gene: TRBJ1-2; CDR3 protein: CASSGQGIYGYTF
D gene: -; V gene: TRBV7-2; J gene: TRBJ1-1; CDR3 protein: CTSSLEGPNTSF
D gene: -; V gene: TRBV3-1; J gene: TRBJ2-7; CDR3 protein: CASSRGAFYEQYF
D gene: -; V gene: TRBV7-2; J gene: TRBJ1-6; CDR3 protein: CASSVTGVSYNSPLHF
D gene: -; V gene: TRBV29-1; J gene: TRBJ2-4; CDR3 protein: CSVPDIFKNIQYF
D gene: TRBD2; V gene: TRBV4-3; J gene: TRBJ2-3; CDR3 protein: CASSQELEAGGTDTQYF
D gene: -; V gene: TRBV6-1; J gene: TRBJ1-6; CDR3 protein: CASSEEQGMESPLHF
D gene: -; V gene: TRBV6-1; J gene: TRBJ2-7; CDR3 protein: CASPPDTSYEQYF
D gene: -; V gene: TRBV2; J gene: TRBJ2-6; CDR3 protein: CAIPGVRGANVLTF
D gene: TRBD1; V gene: TRBV6-2/TRBV6-3; J gene: TRBJ2-2; CDR3 protein: CASSRRGRGGELFF
D gene: -; V gene: TRBV6-2/TRBV6-3; J gene: TRBJ1-2; CDR3 protein: CASSPAYMNYGYTF
D gene: -; V gene: TRBV7-9; J gene: TRBJ1-3; CDR3 protein: CASSSRENTIYF
D gene: -; V gene: TRBV29-1; J gene: TRBJ1-2; CDR3 protein: CSVAKTAYGYTF
D gene: -; V gene: TRBV5-1; J gene: TRBJ2-3; CDR3 protein: CASSPQSADTQYF
D gene: -; V gene: TRBV29-1; J gene: TRBJ1-5; CDR3 protein: CSVVAPNQPQHF
D gene: TRBD1; V gene: TRBV10-3; J gene: TRBJ1-1; CDR3 protein: CAITDRGRNAEAFF
D gene: TRBD1; V gene: TRBV28; J gene: TRBJ2-5; CDR3 protein: CASSLSTGEETQYF
D gene: TRBD1; V gene: TRBV20-1; J gene: TRBJ2-7; CDR3 protein: CSARAGQGDYEQYF
D gene: TRBD2; V gene: TRBV27; J gene: TRBJ2-3; CDR3 protein: CASSSLAGAYTDTQYF
D gene: -; V gene: TRBV7-8; J gene: TRBJ2-4; CDR3 protein: CASSPRLTTEGRNIQYF
D gene: TRBD1; V gene: TRBV18; J gene: TRBJ1-2; CDR3 protein: CASSQDRANYGYTF
D gene: -; V gene: TRBV6-5; J gene: TRBJ1-6; CDR3 protein: CASSYDLRTGGGSPLHF
D gene: -; V gene: TRBV10-3; J gene: TRBJ2-7; CDR3 protein: CAISESRQVGNYEQYF
D gene: -; V gene: TRBV6-6; J gene: TRBJ1-4; CDR3 protein: CASSYVDEKLFF
D gene: -; V gene: TRBV2; J gene: TRBJ1-1; CDR3 protein: CASSEYGGIGVNTEAFF
D gene: -; V gene: TRBV28; J gene: TRBJ1-5; CDR3 protein: CASSLVTGSNQPQHF
D gene: -; V gene: TRBV7-3; J gene: TRBJ1-1; CDR3 protein: CASSEGPGGTEAFF
D gene: -; V gene: TRBV7-8; J gene: TRBJ1-1; CDR3 protein: CASSLQPRDTEAFF
D gene: TRBD2; V gene: TRBV11-2; J gene: TRBJ2-7; CDR3 protein: CASSPRTSGNYEQYF
D gene: -; V gene: TRBV12-3/TRBV12-4; J gene: TRBJ1-2; CDR3 protein: CASSRQTLYGYTF
D gene: TRBD1; V gene: TRBV28; J gene: TRBJ1-5; CDR3 protein: CASRILQGAAGPQHF
D gene: TRBD2; V gene: TRBV5-1; J gene: TRBJ2-1; CDR3 protein: CASSPGLAITNEQFF
D gene: -; V gene: TRBV12-5; J gene: TRBJ2-3; CDR3 protein: CASGLVLGPRTDTQYF
D gene: -; V gene: TRBV12-3/TRBV12-4; J gene: TRBJ1-5; CDR3 protein: CASSGTASNQPQHF
D gene: TRBD2; V gene: TRBV12-3/TRBV12-4; J gene: TRBJ2-1; CDR3 protein: CASSPYSGAPNEQFF
D gene: -; V gene: TRBV6-2/TRBV6-3; J gene: TRBJ1-2; CDR3 protein: CASSYRDVFLVGYTF
D gene: -; V gene: TRBV7-8; J gene: TRBJ1-4; CDR3 protein: CASSFRQMANEKLFF
D gene: -; V gene: TRBV9; J gene: TRBJ1-1; CDR3 protein: CASSVSGLPATEAFF